A selection of T cell receptor beta chains follows, all from one sample in a study of response to subunit inactivated influenza vaccine. TCRdb re-called the RT-PCR reads through MiXCR, storing one row per CDR3 protein. This table holds some 500,000 distinct CDR3 sequences, less than 30% found once. Sample: CD4+ T cells sorted from PBMCs, taken about 5 days after vaccination. All receptors come from a man aged 50 to 60 who received an inactivated influenza vaccine. Both conserved end residues are part of each CDR3. A D gene is named only where the DNA matches it firmly. Clone size is stated in some rows and not others, as once, few, many or a class when expanded.

>TRBD2|-|17|TRBV7-2|TRBJ2-1
CASSHPPGGGAHNEQFF
TGTGCCAGCAGCCACCCTCCTGGCGGGGGGGCCCACAATGAGCAGTTCTTC
>-|many|13|TRBV20-1|TRBJ1-5
CSASGGRGQPQHF
TGCAGTGCTAGTGGGGGGCGGGGGCAGCCCCAGCATTTT
>-|-|14|TRBV18|TRBJ2-2
CASSPPGMNGELFF
TGTGCCAGCTCACCACCAGGGATGAACGGGGAGCTGTTTTTT
>-|once|16|TRBV20-1|TRBJ2-7
CCARDFLGPGGYEQYF
TGCTGTGCTAGAGACTTCCTCGGACCCGGGGGATACGAGCAGTACTTC
>-|-|14|TRBV5-6|TRBJ1-1
CASSLVGYRTEAFF
TGTGCCAGCAGCTTGGTTGGGTATCGGACTGAAGCTTTCTTT
>TRBD1|-|14|TRBV20-1|TRBJ2-1
CSAPDRGLNNEQFF
TGCAGTGCTCCGGACAGGGGGCTTAATAATGAGCAGTTCTTC
>-|few|12|TRBV2|TRBJ2-7
CASGRRVGEQYF
TGTGCCAGCGGGCGCAGGGTTGGTGAGCAGTACTTC
>-|few|12|TRBV28|TRBJ2-1
CASSLAFDEQFF
TGTGCCAGCAGTTTAGCGTTCGATGAGCAGTTCTTC
>-|many|18|TRBV5-1|TRBJ2-3
CASSLARGLISSSDTQYF
TGCGCCAGCAGCTTGGCCAGGGGACTCATAAGCTCGTCAGATACGCAGTATTTT
>-|-|13|TRBV6-1|TRBJ2-7
CASSREVGYEQYF
TGTGCCAGCAGCCGGGAAGTGGGATACGAGCAGTACTTC
>-|-|15|TRBV7-2|TRBJ2-4
CASSLAGARGNIQYF
TGTGCCAGCAGCTTAGCCGGGGCAAGGGGAAACATTCAGTACTTC
>TRBD1|-|15|TRBV20-1|TRBJ2-3
CSVQRTGTGTDTQYF
TGCAGTGTTCAACGGACAGGGACGGGCACAGATACGCAGTATTTT
>-|few|15|TRBV12-3/TRBV12-4|TRBJ1-1
CASSLRGHTNTEAFF
TGTGCCAGCAGTTTAAGGGGACACACAAACACTGAAGCTTTCTTT
>-|few|13|TRBV6-6|TRBJ2-1
CASSYITGIEQFF
TGTGCCAGCAGTTATATAACGGGAATTGAGCAGTTCTTC
>TRBD2|few|15|TRBV20-1|TRBJ2-5
CSAKTSGTFQETQYF
TGCAGTGCTAAAACTAGCGGGACTTTCCAAGAGACCCAGTACTTC
>-|-|15|TRBV5-1|TRBJ1-1
CASSSLAGPSTEAFF
TGCGCCAGCAGCTCCCTGGCAGGGCCGAGCACTGAAGCTTTCTTT
>-|-|18|TRBV18|TRBJ2-2
CASSPQVPTPSNTGELFF
TGTGCCAGCTCACCACAGGTCCCCACTCCTTCGAACACCGGGGAGCTGTTTTTT
>TRBD1|few|15|TRBV5-1|TRBJ2-1
CASSPLRDSQYEQFF
TGCGCCAGCAGCCCCCTCCGGGACAGCCAATATGAGCAGTTCTTC
>-|-|12|TRBV6-2/TRBV6-3|TRBJ2-5
CASRRQTGPMYF
TGTGCCAGCAGACGGCAAACAGGTCCCATGTACTTC
>-|-|15|TRBV5-1|TRBJ2-7
CASSVTGNGAYEQYF
TGCGCCAGCAGCGTCACAGGGAACGGGGCCTACGAGCAGTACTTC
>-|few|14|TRBV12-3/TRBV12-4|TRBJ1-1
CASSLGSLGAEAFF
TGTGCCAGCAGTTTAGGGTCCCTTGGGGCTGAAGCTTTCTTT
>TRBD2|few|17|TRBV20-1|TRBJ2-1
CSAWGLAGGPSYNEQFF
TGCAGTGCTTGGGGACTAGCGGGAGGGCCCTCCTACAATGAGCAGTTCTTC
>-|few|12|TRBV20-1|TRBJ2-7
CSAATDVHEQYF
TGCAGTGCCGCGACGGATGTCCACGAGCAGTACTTC
>-|-|12|TRBV27|TRBJ1-1
CASRLDGLTAFF
TGTGCCAGCAGATTGGACGGACTGACCGCTTTCTTT
>-|-|13|TRBV30|TRBJ1-5
CAWSVTGSQPQHF
TGTGCCTGGAGTGTAACAGGGAGTCAGCCCCAGCATTTT
>TRBD1|many|13|TRBV6-1|TRBJ1-2
CASSRGLGYGYTF
TGTGCCAGCAGCAGGGGGCTCGGCTATGGCTACACCTTC
>-|few|15|TRBV12-3/TRBV12-4|TRBJ2-3
CASSQSGVVADTQYF
TGTGCCAGCAGCCAATCAGGGGTAGTGGCAGATACGCAGTATTTT
>TRBD1|few|16|TRBV28|TRBJ2-6
CASRGQGAPGANVLTF
TGTGCCAGCAGAGGACAGGGGGCGCCAGGGGCCAACGTCCTGACTTTC
>TRBD1|-|16|TRBV2|TRBJ2-2
CASNPTGELRTGELFF
TGTGCCAGCAACCCGACAGGGGAGCTCCGAACCGGGGAGCTGTTTTTT
>-|-|14|TRBV6-5|TRBJ1-3
CASSYWAVGNTIYF
TGTGCCAGCAGTTACTGGGCGGTTGGAAACACCATATATTTT
>-|few|13|TRBV7-2|TRBJ2-3
CASSSYSPDTQYF
TGTGCCAGCAGCTCATATTCCCCTGATACGCAGTATTTT
>TRBD2|-|16|TRBV30|TRBJ2-2
CAWGLSGRTYTGELFF
TGTGCCTGGGGGCTTAGCGGGAGAACGTACACCGGGGAGCTGTTTTTT
>-|-|12|TRBV24-1|TRBJ2-7
CATSEGGYEQYF
TGTGCCACCAGTGAAGGGGGCTACGAGCAGTACTTC
>-|few|13|TRBV7-9|TRBJ2-7
CASSSDGPYEQYF
TGTGCCAGCAGCTCAGACGGACCCTACGAGCAGTACTTC
>-|-|15|TRBV10-3|TRBJ2-5
CAISESTRVGQTQYF
TGTGCCATCAGTGAGTCGACTCGGGTGGGTCAGACCCAGTACTTC
>-|-|15|TRBV20-1|TRBJ2-2
CSASNQVLNTGELFF
TGCAGTGCTAGTAATCAGGTGCTGAACACCGGGGAGCTGTTTTTT
>TRBD1|few|15|TRBV4-1|TRBJ1-4
CASSELGDRKEKLFF
TGCGCCAGCAGCGAATTGGGGGACAGGAAGGAAAAACTGTTTTTT
>TRBD1|few|15|TRBV12-3/TRBV12-4|TRBJ1-3
CASSLQGAHGNTIYF
TGTGCCAGCAGTTTACAGGGGGCGCACGGAAACACCATATATTTT
>TRBD1|few|15|TRBV7-6|TRBJ2-7
CASSLADRDYYEQYF
TGTGCCAGCAGCTTAGCGGACAGGGATTACTACGAGCAGTACTTC
>-|few|11|TRBV29-1|TRBJ2-7
CSVVLAYEQYF
TGCAGCGTTGTTTTGGCATACGAGCAGTACTTC
>-|-|13|TRBV20-1|TRBJ2-1
CSARDGSYNEQFF
TGCAGTGCTCGAGACGGCTCCTACAATGAGCAGTTCTTC